These 23 T cell receptor beta chains were sequenced from one sample in a study of blood T cell repertoires in COVID-19. The assay was immunoSEQ multiplex PCR, and TCRdb's table has in-frame clones only and misses some. The sample carries about 310,000 clones, around 90% recorded once. Sequencing used PBMCs or T cells enriched from blood (not recorded which). These receptors all come from a woman under 30 with acute COVID-19.

Written as DNA, the CDR3 is TGCAGCCCAGCCTACAATGACAGGGAATCAGCTTTCTTT. It codes for CSPAYNDRESAFF. This chain connects TRBV29-1 to TRBJ1-1, with 7 bases fitting TRBD1. The V gene end was trimmed by 8 bases and the J gene end by 10 bases; junction bases not matched to a gene: 16. The CDR3 is made up of 13 amino acids. Germline V gene data show CDR1 as SQVTM and CDR2 as ANQGSEA.

In this sample, this clone turned up a few times. V usage is TRBV5-1 and J usage is TRBJ1-2, with D possibly TRBD1 on 5 matching bases. The CDR3 sequence is 15 residues long. CDR1 SGHRS and CDR2 YFSETQ come from the germline V gene. Between the trimmed V and J ends, which lost 0 bases and 4 bases, there was a span of 13 bases. The CDR3 DNA reads as TGCGCCAGCAGCTTGGCCTTATCAGGGCCCTATGGCTACACCTTC. Protein: CASSLALSGPYGYTF.

The chain combines TRBV24-1 with TRBJ1-1; 9 bases are shared with TRBD1. CDR1 is KGHDR and CDR2 is SFDVKD in the germline V gene. The ends lost 7 bases at V and 8 bases at J; junction bases unmatched: 10. The CDR3 has 14 residues. CDR3 region: CATRAEGQGLEAFF. Written as DNA, the CDR3 is TGTGCCACCAGAGCGGAGGGACAGGGACTAGAAGCTTTCTTT.

The V gene is TRBV13, the J gene TRBJ1-2, with TRBD1 as a possible D gene (5 bases). The CDR3 is made up of 17 amino acids. The germline CDR1 and CDR2 sequences are PRHDT and FYEKMQ (reference sequence). V gave up 3 bases and J gave up 0 bases, with 17 bases separating them. The CDR3 loop reads CASSFFSGLFSNYGYTF. DNA for the CDR3: TGTGCCAGCAGCTTCTTTTCAGGGTTGTTCTCTAACTATGGCTACACCTTC.

The rearrangement uses TRBV6-1 and TRBJ2-2; 13 bases map to TRBD2. The germline V gene encodes CDR1 MNHNS and CDR2 SASEGT. The CDR3 is 17 residues long. The ends lost 3 bases at V and 6 bases at J; junction bases unmatched: 7. Written as DNA, the CDR3 is TGTGCCAGCAGTGACGGTGGACTAGCGGGAGTGTCCGGGGAGCTGTTTTTT. Protein: CASSDGGLAGVSGELFF.

The chain recombines TRBV28 with TRBJ2-1; a weak D match, TRBD2 (5 bases). V was cut by 3 bases and J by 5 bases, with 11 bases left in between. CDR1 is MDHEN and CDR2 is SYDVKM in the germline V gene. The CDR3 loop spans 14 amino acids. The CDR3: CASSFLARHNEQFF. For the CDR3, the DNA is TGTGCCAGCAGTTTTCTAGCCCGTCACAATGAGCAGTTCTTC. Combining the CDR3 with reference TRBV28 and TRBJ2-1 gives the whole variable domain DVKVTQSSRYLVKRTGEKVFLECVQDMDHENMFWYRQDPGLGLRLIYFSYDVKMKEKGDIPEGYSVSREKKERFSLILESASTNQTSMYLCASSFLARHNEQFFGPGTRLTVL.

The rearrangement joins TRBV7-6 to TRBJ2-1; TRBD2 matches at 10 bases. Germline CDR1 reads SGHVS; CDR2 reads FNYEAQ. V shed 5 bases, J shed 2 bases, and the junction held 6 bases outside the gene matches. The CDR3 runs to 16 residues. As DNA, the CDR3 is TGTGCCAGCAGCCCCTTAAGCGGGAGGGCCTACAATGAGCAGTTCTTC. This codes for CASSPLSGRAYNEQFF.

The rearrangement uses TRBV28 and TRBJ1-4; 9 nucleotides match TRBD1. V lost 5 bases to trimming and J lost 8 bases; unmatched junction nucleotides: 12. Germline loops: CDR1 MDHEN, CDR2 SYDVKM. This CDR3 has 16 amino acids. The CDR3 sequence: CASSLTVQGAGEKLFF. CDR3 nucleotides: TGTGCCAGCAGTCTCACCGTACAGGGGGCAGGAGAAAAACTGTTTTTT.

The V and J genes are TRBV3-1 (or the pseudogene TRBV3-2) and TRBJ1-1; 9 positions match TRBD1. The V segment lost 4 bases and the J segment 3 bases; nucleotides outside the gene matches: 0. Germline V gene sequence: CDR1 LGHDT, CDR2 YNNKEL (reference sequence). CDR3 length: 13 amino acids. DNA of the CDR3: TGTGCCAGCAGCCGGGACAGGGACACTGAAGCTTTCTTT. Its translation is CASSRDRDTEAFF.

The chain carries TRBV5-1 and TRBJ1-3; D gene uncertain. Per the germline V gene, CDR1 is SGHRS and CDR2 is YFSETQ. The CDR3 is 19 residues long. Between the trimmed V and J ends, which lost 4 bases and 0 bases, there was a span of 23 bases. CDR3 bases: TGCGCCAGCAGCACAAATTCCCCCTCCTCGCTCTTCTCTGGAAACACCATATATTTT. It yields the protein CASSTNSPSSLFSGNTIYF.

The CDR3 DNA sequence: TGTGCCAGCAGCGGACACCTTCGGACTAGCGGGGAGGGCACAGATACGCAGTATTTT. Translated, it gives CASSGHLRTSGEGTDTQYF. The V call is TRBV7-3, the J call TRBJ2-3; 12 bases are shared with TRBD2. This CDR3 contains 19 residues. Germline-derived CDR1 and CDR2 are SGHTA and FQGTGA. The trim removed 5 bases at V and 1 base at J, leaving 13 bases unmatched.

The rearrangement links TRBV4-2 to TRBJ2-7; a possible D gene is TRBD2 (7 bases). The V gene lost 7 bases and the J gene lost 0 bases, with 13 bases spanning the gap. The CDR3 loop spans 14 amino acids. The germline gives CDR1 LGHNA, CDR2 YNFKEQ. CDR3 nucleotides: TGTGCCAGCAACAAAGGGGGGGCCTCCTACGAGCAGTACTTC. Translated: CASNKGGASYEQYF.

The V and J genes are TRBV27 and TRBJ2-2, with TRBD1 as a possible D gene (5 bases). The CDR3 has 13 amino acids. V was shortened by 7 bases and J by 2 bases, with 8 bases between the two germline ends. The V gene's germline CDR1 is MNHEY and CDR2 SMNVEV (reference sequence). CDR3 sequence reads: CASMTVNTGELFF. As DNA, the CDR3 is TGTGCCAGCATGACAGTTAACACCGGGGAGCTGTTTTTT.

This sequence joins TRBV28 and TRBJ1-2; possibly TRBD1 for D (5 bases). Germline assignment: CDR1 MDHEN and CDR2 SYDVKM. Between the trimmed V and J ends, which lost 0 bases and 2 bases, there was a span of 10 bases. The length of the CDR3 is 15 residues. The CDR3 protein is CASSLWSSGNYGYTF. For the CDR3, the DNA is TGTGCCAGCAGTTTATGGTCTTCAGGGAACTATGGCTACACCTTC.

The V gene is TRBV19, the J gene TRBJ2-7; the match to TRBD1 covers 10 bases. Germline CDR1 reads LNHDA; CDR2 reads SQIVND (reference sequence). The CDR3 spans 15 residues. V trimming: 0 bases; J trimming: 1 base; junction bases outside the gene matches: 0. As DNA, the CDR3 is TGTGCCAGTAGTATAGAGGGACAGGGGTCCTACGAGCAGTACTTC. It specifies CASSIEGQGSYEQYF.

This clone was detected a few times. This chain uses TRBV18 with TRBJ1-1; perhaps TRBD1 as D (5 bases). CDR1 KGHSH and CDR2 LQKENI come from the germline V gene. This CDR3 is 13 amino acids long. Trimming pared 7 bases from V and 5 bases from J, leaving 14 bases between. The DNA of the CDR3 is TGTGCCAGCTGGCAGGGCGCAGATACTGAAGCTTTCTTT. Translated, it gives CASWQGADTEAFF.

The chain is built from TRBV10-3 and TRBJ1-2, with D possibly matching TRBD1 (5 bases). CDR1 and CDR2 (germline): ENHRY, SYGVKD. The CDR3 consists of 15 residues. The germline V and J ends were trimmed by 4 bases and 3 bases, with 15 bases remaining between them. CDR3 residues: CAISAAGTEDYGYTF. The CDR3 nucleotides are TGTGCCATCAGTGCAGCCGGGACTGAAGACTATGGCTACACCTTC.

The J gene is TRBJ1-1, the V gene TRBV27, with 10 bases lining up with TRBD1. V dropped 6 bases and J dropped 11; count of bases not matched to a gene: 9. The CDR3 runs 13 residues. Germline CDR1 and CDR2: MNHEY and SMNVEV (reference sequence). The DNA for the CDR3 is TGTGCCAGCAGCCCTACGACAGGGGGCGAGGCTTTCTTT. Translating it yields CASSPTTGGEAFF.

The genes are TRBV28 and TRBJ1-2; D is ambiguous. Germline CDR1 and CDR2: MDHEN and SYDVKM. Trimming took off 3 bases at V and 0 bases at J, with 5 bases between the two ends. The CDR3 totals 13 residues. CDR3 region: CASSLRTNYGYTF. In DNA, the CDR3 is TGTGCCAGCAGTTTGAGGACTAACTATGGCTACACCTTC.

The V and J genes are TRBV29-1 and TRBJ1-1, with a tentative D call TRBD1 (5 bases). V was shortened by 6 bases and J by 0 bases, with 11 bases between the two germline ends. There are 13 residues in the CDR3. Germline CDR1 SQVTM, CDR2 ANQGSEA. The CDR3 spells CSVTGGLNTEAFF. CDR3 bases: TGCAGCGTAACGGGGGGACTGAACACTGAAGCTTTCTTT.

J is TRBJ1-2 and V is TRBV19; 8 bases line up with TRBD1. V lost 3 bases and J lost 6; bases outside the gene matches: 3. The CDR3 has 13 amino acids. Per germline, CDR1 LNHDA and CDR2 SQIVND (reference sequence). This CDR3 is CASSIDRGHGYTF. The CDR3 nucleotides read TGTGCCAGTAGTATCGACAGGGGACATGGCTACACCTTC.

This chain connects TRBV10-3 to TRBJ2-7, with TRBD1 as a possible D gene (6 bases). Trimming pared 5 bases from V and 1 base from J, leaving 12 bases between. The CDR3 covers 14 residues. CDR1 is ENHRY, CDR2 SYGVKD, per germline. In DNA, the CDR3 is TGTGCCATCAGTCCCCGCACAGGGTCCTACGAGCAGTACTTC. As protein: CAISPRTGSYEQYF.

This clone was seen a handful of times. Relative to the germline gene, one junction end is altered; a read error may explain this. The chain carries TRBV4-2 and TRBJ1-5; 8 nucleotides align to TRBD1. The CDR3 is 17 amino acids. Germline V gene lookup returns CDR1 LGHNA and CDR2 YNFKEQ. DNA of the CDR3: TGTGCCAGCAGCCAAGAGTCGGGAGCAGGGGGCAACCAGCCCCAGCATTTT. Protein product: CASSQESGAGGNQPQHF.